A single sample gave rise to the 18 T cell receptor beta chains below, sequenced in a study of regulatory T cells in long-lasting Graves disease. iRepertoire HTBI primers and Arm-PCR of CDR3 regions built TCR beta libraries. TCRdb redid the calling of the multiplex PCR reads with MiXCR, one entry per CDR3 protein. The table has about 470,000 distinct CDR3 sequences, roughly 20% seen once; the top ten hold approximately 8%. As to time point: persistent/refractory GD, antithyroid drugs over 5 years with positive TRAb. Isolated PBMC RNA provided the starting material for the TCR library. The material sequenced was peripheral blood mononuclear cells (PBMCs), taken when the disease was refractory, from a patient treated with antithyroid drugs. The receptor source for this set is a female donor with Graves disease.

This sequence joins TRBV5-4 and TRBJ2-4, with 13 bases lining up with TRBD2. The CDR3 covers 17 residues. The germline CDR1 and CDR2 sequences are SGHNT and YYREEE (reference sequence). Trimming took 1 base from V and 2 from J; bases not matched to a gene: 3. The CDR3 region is CASSLSGLAGPKNIQYF. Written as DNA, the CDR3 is TGTGCCAGCAGCTTGTCGGGACTAGCGGGACCCAAAAACATTCAGTACTTC.

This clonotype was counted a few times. The CDR3 sequence is CASSARDRGLYEQYF. CDR3 nucleotides: TGTGCCAGCAGCGCCCGGGACAGGGGGCTTTACGAGCAGTACTTC. The chain recombines TRBV7-2 with TRBJ2-7, with 12 bases that match TRBD1. From germline, CDR1 is SGHTA and CDR2 FQGNSA. The CDR3 contains 15 residues. Losses at the gene ends were 5 bases for V and 4 bases for J; bases not matched to a gene: 6.

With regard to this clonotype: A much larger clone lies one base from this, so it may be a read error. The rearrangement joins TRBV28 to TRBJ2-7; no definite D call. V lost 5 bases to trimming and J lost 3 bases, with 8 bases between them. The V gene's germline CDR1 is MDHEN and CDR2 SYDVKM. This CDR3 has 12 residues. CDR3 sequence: CASSTYHYEQYF. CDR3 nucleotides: TGTGCCAGCAGTACCTATCACTACGAGCAGTACTTC.

CDR3 residues: CASRRDRGLNEKLFF. Written as DNA, the CDR3 is TGTGCCAGCCGCCGGGACAGGGGGCTAAATGAAAAACTGTTTTTT. This rearrangement joins TRBV2 to TRBJ1-4, with 12 positions matching TRBD1. There are 15 residues in the CDR3. CDR1 is SNHLY and CDR2 is FYNNEI in the germline V gene. The V gene end was trimmed by 8 bases and the J gene end by 5 bases; junction bases not matched to a gene: 6.

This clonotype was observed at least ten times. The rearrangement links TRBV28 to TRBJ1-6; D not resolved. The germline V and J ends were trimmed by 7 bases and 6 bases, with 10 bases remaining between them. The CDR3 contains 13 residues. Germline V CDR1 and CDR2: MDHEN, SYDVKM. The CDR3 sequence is CASTPLSNSPLHF. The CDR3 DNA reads TGTGCCAGCACTCCCCTATCTAATTCACCCCTCCACTTT.

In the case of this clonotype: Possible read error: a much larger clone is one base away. Here the CDR3 reads CASSGQGGAKQPQHF. DNA for the CDR3: TGTGCCAGCAGCGGACAGGGTGGGGCCAAACAGCCCCAGCATTTT. This chain links TRBV2 with TRBJ1-5, with 8 positions matching TRBD1. The germline V gene has CDR1 SNHLY and CDR2 FYNNEI. The junction had 11 bases not matched to a gene; V was cut back by 6 bases and J by 7 bases. This CDR3 contains 15 residues.

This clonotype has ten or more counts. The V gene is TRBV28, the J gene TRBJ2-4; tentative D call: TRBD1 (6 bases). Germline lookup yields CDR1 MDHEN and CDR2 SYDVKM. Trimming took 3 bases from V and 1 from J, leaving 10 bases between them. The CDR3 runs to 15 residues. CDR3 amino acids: CASSLRGQAKNIQYF. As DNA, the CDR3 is TGTGCCAGCAGTTTGAGAGGACAGGCCAAAAACATTCAGTACTTC.

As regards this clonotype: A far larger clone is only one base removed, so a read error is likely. The CDR3 coding sequence is TGTGCCGGCAGCCAAGATGGGGAGACCCAGTACTTC. Translation gives CAGSQDGETQYF. The chain has TRBV3-1 and TRBJ2-5; no clear D gene. The CDR3 runs to 12 residues. Germline CDR1 LGHDT, CDR2 YNNKEL (reference sequence).

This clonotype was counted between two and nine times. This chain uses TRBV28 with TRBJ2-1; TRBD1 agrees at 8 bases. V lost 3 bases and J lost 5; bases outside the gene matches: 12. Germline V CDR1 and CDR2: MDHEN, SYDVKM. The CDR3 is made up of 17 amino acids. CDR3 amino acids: CASSFAGTGGKNNEQFF. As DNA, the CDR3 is TGTGCCAGCAGTTTTGCGGGAACAGGGGGAAAAAACAATGAGCAGTTCTTC.

The CDR3 sequence: CASSLPGEDEQFF. In DNA, the CDR3 is TGTGCCAGCAGTTTACCCGGGGAAGATGAGCAGTTCTTC. The J gene is TRBJ2-1, the V gene TRBV28, with D possibly TRBD2 on 5 matching bases. The CDR3 length is 13 residues. CDR1 is MDHEN, CDR2 SYDVKM, per germline. The ends were cut back, 2 bases at V and 8 bases at J, with 10 bases in the middle.

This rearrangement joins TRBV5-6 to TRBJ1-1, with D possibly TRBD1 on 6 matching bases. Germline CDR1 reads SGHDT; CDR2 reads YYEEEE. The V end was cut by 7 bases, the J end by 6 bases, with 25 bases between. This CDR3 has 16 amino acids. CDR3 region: CASDAIVTGSNSEAFF. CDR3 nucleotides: TGTGCCAGCGACGCGATAGTAACAGGGTCTAACTCTGAAGCTTTCTTT.

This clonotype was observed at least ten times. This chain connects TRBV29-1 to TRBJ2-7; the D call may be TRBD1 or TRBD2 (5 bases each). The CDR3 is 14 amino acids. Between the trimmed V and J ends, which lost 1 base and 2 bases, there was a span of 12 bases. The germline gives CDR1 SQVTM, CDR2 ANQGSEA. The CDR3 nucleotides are TGCAGCGTTGAAGGAGGGGACGTCACCTACGAGCAGTACTTC. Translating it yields CSVEGGDVTYEQYF.

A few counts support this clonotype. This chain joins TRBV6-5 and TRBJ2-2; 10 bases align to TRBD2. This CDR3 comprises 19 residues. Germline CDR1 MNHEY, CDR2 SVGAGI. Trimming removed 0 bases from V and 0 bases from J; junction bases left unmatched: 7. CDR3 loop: CASSYSASGSVANTGELFF. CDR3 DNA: TGTGCCAGCAGTTACTCAGCTAGCGGGAGCGTGGCGAACACCGGGGAGCTGTTTTTT.

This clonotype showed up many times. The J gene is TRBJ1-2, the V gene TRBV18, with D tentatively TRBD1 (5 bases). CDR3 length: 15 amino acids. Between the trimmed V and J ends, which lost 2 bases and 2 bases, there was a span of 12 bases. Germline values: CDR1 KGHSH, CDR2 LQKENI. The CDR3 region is CASSPLGAGNYGYTF. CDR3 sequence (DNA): TGTGCCAGCTCACCATTAGGGGCTGGAAACTATGGCTACACCTTC.

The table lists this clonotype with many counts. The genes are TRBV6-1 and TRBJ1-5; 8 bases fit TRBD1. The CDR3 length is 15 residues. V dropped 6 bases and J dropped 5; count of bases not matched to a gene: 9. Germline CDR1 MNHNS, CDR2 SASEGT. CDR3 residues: CASSTGTGRHQPQHF. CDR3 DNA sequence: TGTGCCAGCAGCACCGGGACAGGAAGACATCAGCCCCAGCATTTT.

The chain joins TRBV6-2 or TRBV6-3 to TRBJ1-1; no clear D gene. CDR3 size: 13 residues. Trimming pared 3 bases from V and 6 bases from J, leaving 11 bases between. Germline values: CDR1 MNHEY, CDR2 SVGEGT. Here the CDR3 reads CASSYTRTAEAFF. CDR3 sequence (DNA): TGTGCCAGCAGTTATACCCGAACAGCTGAAGCTTTCTTT.

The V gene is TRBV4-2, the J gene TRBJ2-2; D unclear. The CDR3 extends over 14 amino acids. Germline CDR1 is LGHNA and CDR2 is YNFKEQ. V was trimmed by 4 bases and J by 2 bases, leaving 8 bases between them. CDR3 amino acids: CASSRSSNTGELFF. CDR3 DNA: TGTGCCAGCAGCCGGTCGTCTAACACCGGGGAGCTGTTTTTT.

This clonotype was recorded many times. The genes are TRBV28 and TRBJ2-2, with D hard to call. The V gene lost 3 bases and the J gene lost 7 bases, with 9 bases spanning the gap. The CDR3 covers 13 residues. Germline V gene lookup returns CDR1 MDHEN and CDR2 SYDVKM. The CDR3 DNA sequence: TGTGCCAGCAGTTTCAACCTCATCGGGGAGCTGTTTTTT. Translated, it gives CASSFNLIGELFF.